Below are 28 T cell receptor beta chains sequenced from a single sample in a study of radiotherapy plus CTLA-4 blockade in lung cancer. The assay was immunoSEQ multiplex PCR, and TCRdb's table has in-frame clones only and misses some. The data contain about 32,000 clones, around 74% of them singletons. The source material was peripheral blood, sampled from a patient treated with radiotherapy plus ipilimumab. These TCRs come from a human donor with non-small cell lung cancer that progressed on radiotherapy plus ipilimumab.

The chain joins TRBV15 to TRBJ2-2; a possible D gene is TRBD1 (6 bases). Germline-derived CDR1 and CDR2 are LNHNV and YYDKDF (reference sequence). The length of the CDR3 is 14 residues. Trimming removed 4 bases at V and 3 bases at J, with 9 bases between. CDR3 nucleotide sequence: TGTGCCACCAGCACTAGACAGGACACCGGGGAGCTGTTTTTT. Translation gives CATSTRQDTGELFF.

This clone has a single count. The chain uses TRBV27 and TRBJ2-3, with D perhaps matching TRBD1 (6 bases). Germline loops: CDR1 MNHEY, CDR2 SMNVEV (reference sequence). This CDR3 is built from 12 residues. V was clipped by 8 bases and J by 1 base, with 7 bases between them. The CDR3 nucleotides are TGTGCCAGCCGGACAGGCACAGATACGCAGTATTTT. This translates into CASRTGTDTQYF.

The chain recombines TRBV13 with TRBJ2-2; 12 bases are shared with TRBD1. The CDR3 consists of 17 residues. V was clipped by 4 bases and J by 5 bases; unmatched bases: 8. The germline CDR1 and CDR2 sequences are PRHDT and FYEKMQ (reference sequence). CDR3 region: CASSSNRDRGPTGELFF. The CDR3 nucleotides are TGTGCCAGCAGCTCGAACCGGGACAGGGGGCCGACCGGGGAGCTGTTTTTT.

The chain is built from TRBV6-6 and TRBJ1-1; no firm D call. V lost 6 bases, J lost 2 bases, and 13 bases lay in between. CDR1 and CDR2 (germline): MNHNY, SVGAGI (reference sequence). The CDR3 is 14 amino acids. CDR3 sequence: CASSNGLINTEAFF. Here the CDR3 DNA reads TGTGCCAGCAGCAACGGACTGATTAACACTGAAGCTTTCTTT.

The chain carries TRBV5-1 and TRBJ2-2; a possible D gene is TRBD2 (5 bases). V shed 4 bases and J shed 2 bases, with 18 bases lying between them. This CDR3 is 17 amino acids long. The germline CDR1 and CDR2 sequences are SGHRS and YFSETQ. CDR3 loop: CASSTPNSGLNTGELFF. CDR3 nucleotides: TGCGCCAGCAGCACCCCCAACAGCGGCCTCAACACCGGGGAGCTGTTTTTT.

This clone has more than one count but fewer than ten. The chain carries TRBV5-4 and TRBJ1-4; D possibly corresponds to TRBD1 (6 bases). The CDR3 runs to 12 residues. V gave up 4 bases and J gave up 11 bases, with 12 bases separating them. Per the germline V gene, CDR1 is SGHNT and CDR2 is YYREEE (reference sequence). The CDR3: CASSVDSFKLFF. CDR3 DNA sequence: TGTGCCAGCAGCGTGGACAGTTTCAAACTGTTTTTT.

Concerning this clone: One end of the junction is discordant with germline, which a read error may explain. This sample also contains other DNA sequences that code for the same CDR3. The CDR3 sequence is CASSELGRGLNEQFF. In nucleotides, the CDR3 is TGTGCCAGCAGTGAGCTAGGGCGGGGGCTCAATGAACAGTTCTTC. The rearrangement uses TRBV2 and TRBJ2-1, with D possibly TRBD2 on 7 matching bases. This CDR3 is 15 amino acids long. Germline V gene lookup returns CDR1 SNHLY and CDR2 FYNNEI.

The chain uses TRBV7-9 and TRBJ2-5, with 15 bases fitting TRBD2. Germline CDR1 is SEHNR and CDR2 is FQNEAQ (reference sequence). V gave up 4 bases and J gave up 1 base; unmatched junction bases: 1. The CDR3 consists of 16 residues. CDR3 DNA sequence: TGTGCCAGCAGCTGGGGACTAGCGGGAGGCCAAGAGACCCAGTACTTC. Its translation is CASSWGLAGGQETQYF. Supplemented by reference TRBV7-9 and TRBJ2-5, the full variable domain reads DTGVSQNPRHKITKRGQNVTFRCDPISEHNRLYWYRQTLGQGPEFLTYFQNEAQLEKSRLLSDRFSAERPKGSFSTLEIQRTEQGDSAMYLCASSWGLAGGQETQYFGPGTRLLVL.

This chain links TRBV29-1 with TRBJ2-1; perhaps TRBD2 as D (6 bases). This CDR3 has 14 residues. Trimming left V 4 bases short and J 6 bases short, with 16 bases between. Looked up from germline, CDR1 is SQVTM and CDR2 is ANQGSEA. CDR3 nucleotide sequence: TGCAGCGTTGGACGACTAGAAGGACCCAATGAGCAGTTCTTC. It specifies CSVGRLEGPNEQFF.

The chain links TRBV5-6 to TRBJ2-2, with a weak D call TRBD2 (7 bases). V shed 4 bases and J shed 4 bases, with 17 bases lying between them. CDR3 length: 16 residues. Germline V lookup: CDR1 SGHDT, CDR2 YYEEEE. This CDR3 is CASSPPGGLGTGELFF. The CDR3 DNA reads as TGTGCCAGCAGCCCCCCCGGGGGGCTAGGCACCGGGGAGCTGTTTTTT.

The chain joins TRBV7-8 to TRBJ2-3, with 8 nucleotides matching TRBD1. The V segment lost 3 bases and the J segment 2 bases; nucleotides outside the gene matches: 7. The germline V gene has CDR1 SGHVS and CDR2 FQNEAQ. The CDR3 has 16 amino acids. CDR3 sequence (DNA): TGTGCCAGCAGCTTTGGACAGGGTTACAACACAGATACGCAGTATTTT. This gives the protein CASSFGQGYNTDTQYF.

The chain links TRBV2 to TRBJ1-1; 7 bases match TRBD1. The CDR3 extends over 13 amino acids. CDR1 is SNHLY, CDR2 FYNNEI, per germline. With 4 bases clipped from V and 4 bases from J, the junction kept 3 bases outside the gene matches. The chain's CDR3 is CASSGDSSTEAFF. In nucleotides, the CDR3 is TGTGCCAGCAGTGGGGACAGTTCCACTGAAGCTTTCTTT.

The sample holds a few counts of this clone. The J gene is TRBJ1-1, the V gene TRBV13; D is possibly TRBD1 (5 bases). The length of the CDR3 is 13 residues. The germline V and J ends were trimmed by 6 bases and 1 base, with 9 bases remaining between them. Germline-derived CDR1 and CDR2 are PRHDT and FYEKMQ (reference sequence). The CDR3 sequence is CASSLTANTEAFF. The CDR3, as DNA: TGTGCCAGCAGTTTGACAGCGAACACTGAAGCTTTCTTT. The complete variable domain, with remaining parts taken from reference TRBV13 and TRBJ1-1, reads AAGVIQSPRHLIKEKRETATLKCYPIPRHDTVYWYQQGPGQDPQFLISFYEKMQSDKGSIPDRFSAQQFSDYHSELNMSSLELGDSALYFCASSLTANTEAFFGQGTRLTVV.

This rearrangement joins TRBV18 to TRBJ1-2, with a possible D match to TRBD1 (5 bases). V lost 1 base and J 0 bases, leaving 18 bases between the germline ends. Germline CDR1 reads KGHSH; CDR2 reads LQKENI. CDR3 length: 18 residues. CDR3 loop: CASSPLSGTGRPNYGYTF. In nucleotides, the CDR3 is TGTGCCAGCTCACCACTAAGTGGGACTGGGAGACCTAACTATGGCTACACCTTC.

V gene TRBV7-9 combines with J gene TRBJ1-3, with 8 bases fitting TRBD1. This CDR3 has 16 amino acids. Germline V CDR1 and CDR2: SEHNR, FQNEAQ (reference sequence). V shed 0 bases and J 5 bases; nucleotides not matched to a gene: 6. CDR3 protein: CASSLATRTGRNTIYF. The CDR3 DNA reads TGTGCCAGCAGCTTAGCGACTAGGACAGGGAGAAACACCATATATTTT.

This chain links TRBV7-9 with TRBJ2-7; D not resolved. CDR3 length: 11 residues. The V end lost 5 bases, the J end lost 2 bases, and 4 bases lay between the germline ends. Germline V gene sequence: CDR1 SEHNR, CDR2 FQNEAQ (reference sequence). The chain's CDR3 is CASSLTYEQYF. The DNA for the CDR3 is TGTGCCAGCAGCCTGACCTACGAGCAGTACTTC.

This rearrangement joins TRBV5-5 to TRBJ2-7; 9 nucleotides align to TRBD1. The CDR3 contains 15 residues. Germline-derived CDR1 and CDR2 are SGHKS and YYEKEE (reference sequence). J gave up 3 bases and V 4 bases, and 8 bases lay outside the gene matches. CDR3 in amino acids: CASSPLWDRDYEQYF. DNA for the CDR3: TGTGCCAGCAGCCCTCTCTGGGACAGGGACTACGAGCAGTACTTC.

The J gene is TRBJ1-4, the V gene TRBV21-1. TRBV21-1 is classified as a pseudogene. CDR3 length: 11 residues. The CDR3 loop is CASSLVEKLFF. The CDR3 bases are TGTGCCAGCAGCCTTGTCGAAAAACTGTTTTTT.

The sample holds a few counts of this clone. This chain joins TRBV28 and TRBJ2-1, with D possibly TRBD2 on 7 matching bases. The CDR3 totals 16 residues. V lost 3 bases, J lost 8 bases, and 20 bases lay in between. Germline assignment: CDR1 MDHEN and CDR2 SYDVKM. CDR3 sequence (DNA): TGTGCCAGCAGTTTCGGAGTTGGGGGGGCGGGCGATGAGCAGTTCTTC. It translates to CASSFGVGGAGDEQFF.

The gene calls are TRBV28 and TRBJ2-3; 7 nucleotides match TRBD2. With V trimmed by 4 bases and J by 6 bases, 10 bases remained unmatched. This CDR3 is built from 15 residues. The germline gives CDR1 MDHEN, CDR2 SYDVKM. This chain's CDR3 is CASSYERGLRDTQYF. The CDR3 DNA sequence: TGTGCCAGCAGTTACGAGCGGGGTCTGAGGGATACGCAGTATTTT.

The CDR3 here is CASGAGTGANTGELFF. The CDR3 DNA sequence: TGTGCTAGTGGGGCCGGGACAGGGGCGAACACCGGGGAGCTGTTTTTT. The chain recombines TRBV12-5 with TRBJ2-2; TRBD1 matches at 10 bases. The CDR3 has 16 residues. Germline assignment: CDR1 LGHNT and CDR2 FRNRAP. Unmatched junction bases numbered 4, after V lost 6 bases and J lost 0 bases.

The J gene is TRBJ1-6, the V gene TRBV2; D gene unclear. Trimming stripped 5 bases from V and 7 bases from J, with 12 bases between. CDR3 length: 14 residues. Germline CDR1 SNHLY, CDR2 FYNNEI. CDR3 sequence reads: CASSIRGENSPLHF. The DNA for the CDR3 is TGTGCCAGCAGTATCCGGGGTGAAAATTCACCCCTCCACTTT.

This clone was seen only a few times. In DNA, the CDR3 is TGTGCCAGCAGCTTAGATGGTTGGACAACGATCTATGGCTACACCTTC. Translated: CASSLDGWTTIYGYTF. The rearrangement uses TRBV7-2 and TRBJ1-2, with a tentative D call TRBD1 (5 bases). Trimming stripped 1 base from V and 4 bases from J, with 16 bases between. Germline-derived CDR1 and CDR2 are SGHTA and FQGNSA. The CDR3 is 16 residues long.

The rearrangement uses TRBV28 and TRBJ2-1, with no clear D. CDR3 length: 17 residues. Trimming shortened V by 8 bases and J by 1 base, and 21 bases separated the two germline ends. CDR1 and CDR2 (germline): MDHEN, SYDVKM. The CDR3 DNA sequence: TGTGCCAGCCCCATTCACTCTTCGAATTATTCCTACAATGAGCAGTTCTTC. Translation: CASPIHSSNYSYNEQFF.

This chain links TRBV28 with TRBJ1-2, with a weak D call TRBD1 (5 bases). Germline V gene lookup returns CDR1 MDHEN and CDR2 SYDVKM. V was cut by 5 bases and J by 9 bases, with 13 bases left in between. There are 12 residues in the CDR3. This chain's CDR3 is CASSPPGERYTF. The CDR3 coding sequence is TGTGCCAGCAGTCCCCCGGGGGAGCGCTACACCTTC.

V gene TRBV27 combines with J gene TRBJ1-5; 8 bases map to TRBD1. The CDR3 loop spans 14 amino acids. V lost 4 bases to trimming and J lost 9 bases; unmatched junction nucleotides: 8. Germline assignment: CDR1 MNHEY and CDR2 SMNVEV (reference sequence). CDR3 in DNA: TGTGCCAGCAGTTCGAGACAGGGGAAAGGGCCCCAGCATTTT. Translating gives CASSSRQGKGPQHF.

J is TRBJ1-4 and V is TRBV7-9; a possible D gene is TRBD1 (6 bases). Trimming removed 5 bases at V and 5 bases at J, with 15 bases between. Germline V gives CDR1 SEHNR, CDR2 FQNEAQ (reference sequence). The CDR3 spans 15 residues. CDR3 sequence: CASSPPRGANEKLFF. CDR3 coding DNA: TGTGCCAGCAGCCCTCCAAGGGGGGCGAATGAAAAACTGTTTTTT.

The chain employs TRBV27 and TRBJ2-7; possible D gene TRBD2, 5 bases. The CDR3 is 14 amino acids. Germline V gene lookup returns CDR1 MNHEY and CDR2 SMNVEV (reference sequence). V was pared by 0 bases and J by 2 bases, with 8 bases between. The chain's CDR3 is CASSLSDGAYEQYF. Written as DNA, the CDR3 is TGTGCCAGCAGTTTATCCGACGGGGCCTACGAGCAGTACTTC.